Below, one T cell receptor (beta chain) is given with its context. No antigen is known for it. The data were taken from a study of beta chain features in type 1 diabetes. The CDR3 totals 15 residues. V lost 7 bases and J lost 0, with 14 bases in between. The germline V gene encodes CDR1 PRHDT and CDR2 FYEKMQ (reference sequence). Study results and limitations: Comparison showed that naive, central memory and Treg TCRB repertoires appeared more similar among patients than among healthy donors.

The authors reverse transcribed all of the isolated RNA, so sequencing captured expressed TCRB transcripts. Sequencing used immunoSEQ multiplex PCR; TCRdb keeps in-frame clones, though not all of them. The table shows roughly 150,000 clones, with 11% occurring only once. The chain has TRBV13 and TRBJ2-3; unclear D gene. Material for sequencing was central memory CD4+ T cells from blood. This sequence originates from a man younger than 35 in good health. CDR3 coding DNA: TGTGCCAGCACCACTATTCTCCAGAGCACAGATACGCAGTATTTT. The encoded protein is CASTTILQSTDTQYF.